A single sample gave rise to the 30 T cell receptor beta chains below, sequenced in a study of T cell changes during pregnancy in multiple sclerosis. Method: immunoSEQ multiplex PCR; TCRdb's copy keeps in-frame clones and lacks some. The data contain around 35,000 clones, around 92% of them singletons. The sequencing sample was made of PBMCs (not recorded whether the cells were cultured). These receptor sequences come from a female donor with multiple sclerosis, enrolled in a pregnancy study.

V and J are TRBV29-1 and TRBJ2-7, with 10 bases identical to TRBD2. V shed 4 bases and J 0 bases; nucleotides not matched to a gene: 3. The germline CDR1 and CDR2 sequences are SQVTM and ANQGSEA. The CDR3 spans 14 residues. CDR3 region: CSVGRTSGSYEQYF. The CDR3 nucleotides read TGCAGCGTTGGTAGGACTAGCGGCTCCTACGAGCAGTACTTC.

The gene calls are TRBV19 and TRBJ2-7, with TRBD1 matching over 9 bases. The V gene's germline CDR1 is LNHDA and CDR2 SQIVND (reference sequence). CDR3 length: 16 residues. After removal of 4 bases from V and 0 bases from J, the junction contained 7 bases not matched to a gene. CDR3 DNA: TGTGCCAGTAGTACTACCTGGACAGGGGTCTCCTACGAGCAGTACTTC. Translation gives CASSTTWTGVSYEQYF.

Here the CDR3 DNA reads TGTGCCAGCACTACCACCGGGACAGGGACCTACGAGCAGTACTTC. Protein: CASTTTGTGTYEQYF. The chain combines TRBV28 with TRBJ2-7; 9 nucleotides line up with TRBD1. J was trimmed by 2 bases and V by 7 bases; bases with no gene match: 9. The CDR3 length is 15 residues. Germline V gene data show CDR1 as MDHEN and CDR2 as SYDVKM.

The rearrangement uses TRBV5-1 and TRBJ1-2; D perhaps matches TRBD1 (6 bases). V shed 4 bases and J shed 2 bases, with 15 bases lying between them. Germline values: CDR1 SGHRS, CDR2 YFSETQ. The CDR3 consists of 15 residues. DNA of the CDR3: TGCGCCAGCAGCCCGGGGGACAACTCAAACTATGGCTACACCTTC. It specifies CASSPGDNSNYGYTF.

The chain is built from TRBV6-5 and TRBJ1-1; no definite D call. Trimming stripped 7 bases from V and 0 bases from J, with 12 bases between. Germline lookup yields CDR1 MNHEY and CDR2 SVGAGI. The CDR3 totals 14 residues. The CDR3 DNA follows: TGTGCCAGCACCTTAGGGCAGCTGAACACTGAAGCTTTCTTT. It yields the protein CASTLGQLNTEAFF.

The genes are TRBV27 and TRBJ2-7, with D unresolved. The germline V gene has CDR1 MNHEY and CDR2 SMNVEV (reference sequence). CDR3 length equals 14 residues. V dropped 5 bases and J dropped 0 bases, with 11 bases sitting between them. Here the CDR3 reads CASSRRISSYEQYF. The CDR3 nucleotides are TGTGCCAGCAGTCGACGGATTAGCTCCTACGAGCAGTACTTC.

The chain uses TRBV6-5 and TRBJ1-2; 9 bases match TRBD1. This CDR3 region has 14 residues. Germline V gives CDR1 MNHEY, CDR2 SVGAGI. The J segment lost 8 bases and the V segment lost 4 bases, leaving 8 bases of the junction unmatched. CDR3 DNA sequence: TGTGCCAGCAGTTTCGACCTACAGGGGGCAGGCTACACCTTC. It yields the protein CASSFDLQGAGYTF.

The chain has TRBV28 and TRBJ2-3; 10 nucleotides line up with TRBD2. J gave up 3 bases and V 5 bases, and 14 bases lay outside the gene matches. The germline V gene has CDR1 MDHEN and CDR2 SYDVKM. The CDR3 runs 18 residues. CDR3 sequence (DNA): TGTGCCAGCAGTGGGGGGCTAGCGGGAGTACCCCTTACAGATACGCAGTATTTT. As protein: CASSGGLAGVPLTDTQYF.

The rearrangement joins TRBV28 to TRBJ1-3; D ambiguous. Germline CDR1 reads MDHEN; CDR2 reads SYDVKM. This CDR3 is 12 amino acids long. V lost 3 bases and J lost 4, with 4 bases in between. CDR3 in amino acids: CASSLGGNTIYF. The DNA for the CDR3 is TGTGCCAGCAGTTTGGGGGGAAACACCATATATTTT.

The chain combines TRBV5-1 with TRBJ2-7; TRBD1 agrees at 7 bases. After removal of 1 base from V and 2 bases from J, the junction contained 3 bases not matched to a gene. CDR1 and CDR2 from the germline V gene are SGHRS and YFSETQ. The CDR3 is 14 residues long. CDR3 sequence: CASSLRDRPYEQYF. The CDR3 region has the DNA TGCGCCAGCAGCTTGAGGGACAGACCCTACGAGCAGTACTTC.

The V and J genes are TRBV27 and TRBJ1-5; D is perhaps TRBD1 (5 bases). The CDR3 contains 14 residues. CDR1 and CDR2 from the germline V gene are MNHEY and SMNVEV (reference sequence). The V gene lost 3 bases and the J gene lost 5 bases, with 11 bases spanning the gap. CDR3 protein: CASSFGGVDQPQHF. The CDR3 DNA sequence: TGTGCCAGCAGTTTTGGGGGAGTGGATCAGCCCCAGCATTTT.

The rearrangement joins TRBV10-3 to TRBJ1-1, with D possibly matching TRBD1 (6 bases). CDR1 is ENHRY and CDR2 is SYGVKD in the germline V gene. This CDR3 is 15 amino acids long. With 11 bases removed from V and 3 bases from J, the gap between germline ends came to 22 bases. The DNA for the CDR3 is TGTGCCCCAAAGGCGGGGGGCGAAGGGGACACTGAAGCTTTCTTT. It yields the protein CAPKAGGEGDTEAFF.

The J gene is TRBJ2-3, the V gene TRBV5-6; 8 nucleotides match TRBD2. This CDR3 region has 12 residues. V lost 4 bases and J lost 14; bases outside the gene matches: 9. Germline loops: CDR1 SGHDT, CDR2 YYEEEE. CDR3 residues: CASSPSRTSLYF. CDR3 DNA: TGTGCCAGCAGCCCATCTAGGACTAGCCTGTATTTT.

This chain links TRBV7-2 with TRBJ2-6; no clear D. V was shortened by 5 bases and J by 1 base, with 15 bases between the two germline ends. CDR1 SGHTA and CDR2 FQGNSA come from the germline V gene. The CDR3 loop spans 17 amino acids. CDR3 loop: CASSPRILVSGANVLTF. As DNA, the CDR3 is TGTGCCAGCAGCCCCAGGATTTTGGTATCTGGGGCCAACGTCCTGACTTTC.

A single count supports this clone. The genes are TRBV11-2 and TRBJ2-3; 9 nucleotides line up with TRBD2. This CDR3 region has 16 residues. V lost 1 base to trimming and J lost 4 bases; unmatched junction nucleotides: 6. Germline V CDR1 and CDR2: SGHAT, FQNNGV. The DNA of the CDR3 is TGTGCCAGCAGCTTAGGCCTGGCGGGAGGGCCAGATACGCAGTATTTT. It yields the protein CASSLGLAGGPDTQYF.

This clone was seen only once. CDR3 in amino acids: CAIRVGGSDTGELFF. The CDR3 DNA follows: TGTGCCATCAGGGTAGGGGGCAGTGACACCGGGGAGCTGTTTTTT. The chain combines TRBV10-3 with TRBJ2-2, with 7 nucleotides matching TRBD1. CDR3 size: 15 residues. With 6 bases clipped from V and 3 bases from J, the junction kept 7 bases outside the gene matches. Germline V gene lookup returns CDR1 ENHRY and CDR2 SYGVKD.

The chain carries TRBV5-6 and TRBJ1-2; weak D call: TRBD1 (5 bases). Germline lookup yields CDR1 SGHDT and CDR2 YYEEEE. The CDR3 runs 15 residues. Trimming removed 4 bases at V and 4 bases at J, with 17 bases between. The CDR3: CASSGGTAHFYGYTF. For the CDR3, the DNA is TGTGCCAGCAGCGGCGGGACGGCGCATTTCTATGGCTACACCTTC.

The chain employs TRBV5-1 and TRBJ2-7; 9 bases are shared with TRBD1. V was pared by 1 base and J by 6 bases, with 11 bases of the junction left unmatched. The CDR3 has 16 amino acids. The germline gives CDR1 SGHRS, CDR2 YFSETQ. This chain's CDR3 is CASSLSPTGGKSEQYF. The CDR3 nucleotides read TGCGCCAGCAGCTTGTCCCCAACAGGGGGCAAAAGCGAGCAGTACTTC. The variable domain in full, with the rest retrieved from reference TRBV5-1 and TRBJ2-7, is KAGVTQTPRYLIKTRGQQVTLSCSPISGHRSVSWYQQTPGQGLQFLFEYFSETQRNKGNFPGRFSGRQFSNSRSEMNVSTLELGDSALYLCASSLSPTGGKSEQYFGPGTRLTVT.

The chain is built from TRBV11-3 and TRBJ1-1; tentatively, D is TRBD1 (6 bases). This CDR3 comprises 14 residues. Germline V gives CDR1 SGHNT, CDR2 YENEEA. V lost 2 bases, J lost 2 bases, and 9 bases lay in between. Here the CDR3 DNA reads TGTGCCAGCAGCTTACAGGGGTTTAACACTGAAGCTTTCTTT. Its protein is CASSLQGFNTEAFF.

This clone showed up just once. This chain connects TRBV6-1 to TRBJ2-5; 7 nucleotides line up with TRBD2. The length of the CDR3 is 14 residues. The ends lost 6 bases at V and 4 bases at J; junction bases unmatched: 8. Germline assignment: CDR1 MNHNS and CDR2 SASEGT. This CDR3 is CASSQGAGVETQYF. The CDR3 bases are TGTGCCAGCAGCCAAGGGGCGGGGGTAGAGACCCAGTACTTC.

This rearrangement joins TRBV7-3 to TRBJ1-2; D is undetermined. This CDR3 region has 16 residues. Per germline, CDR1 SGHTA and CDR2 FQGTGA. With 3 bases removed from V and 2 bases from J, the gap between germline ends came to 16 bases. The CDR3 reads CASSFPWTAENYGYTF. CDR3 in DNA: TGTGCCAGCAGCTTCCCTTGGACGGCGGAGAACTATGGCTACACCTTC. The variable domain in full, with the rest retrieved from reference TRBV7-3 and TRBJ1-2, is GAGVSQTPSNKVTEKGKYVELRCDPISGHTALYWYRQSLGQGPEFLIYFQGTGAADDSGLPNDRFFAVRPEGSVSTLKIQRTERGDSAVYLCASSFPWTAENYGYTFGSGTRLTVV.

The rearrangement uses TRBV29-1 and TRBJ1-1; the D is unclear. The CDR3 has 14 residues. Germline V gives CDR1 SQVTM, CDR2 ANQGSEA. The ends were cut back, 5 bases at V and 0 bases at J, with 13 bases in the middle. This CDR3 reads CSVMSGPMNTEAFF. CDR3 sequence (DNA): TGCAGCGTTATGTCAGGACCCATGAACACTGAAGCTTTCTTT.

V is TRBV9 and J is TRBJ2-6; 9 nucleotides match TRBD2. Germline V lookup: CDR1 SGDLS, CDR2 YYNGEE. CDR3 length equals 20 residues. The V gene end was trimmed by 1 base and the J gene end by 0 bases; junction bases not matched to a gene: 11. CDR3 sequence reads: CASSVTAVAGGSSGANVLTF. CDR3 nucleotides: TGTGCCAGCAGCGTAACGGCGGTGGCGGGGGGGAGCTCTGGGGCCAACGTCCTGACTTTC. The whole variable domain, filled in from reference TRBV9 and TRBJ2-6, reads DSGVTQTPKHLITATGQRVTLRCSPRSGDLSVYWYQQSLDQGLQFLIQYYNGEERAKGNILERFSAQQFPDLHSELNLSSLELGDSALYFCASSVTAVAGGSSGANVLTFGAGSRLTVL.

The CDR3 bases are TGCGCCAGCACACCGACAGGGGAGGGTCAGCCCCAGCATTTT. Protein sequence: CASTPTGEGQPQHF. V and J are TRBV10-2 and TRBJ1-5; 8 bases map to TRBD1. V lost 7 bases, J lost 6 bases, and 8 bases stayed unmatched. In germline, CDR1 is WSHSY, CDR2 SAAADI. The CDR3 covers 14 residues.

The chain has TRBV5-1 and TRBJ2-5, with D perhaps TRBD2 (6 bases). The CDR3 has 14 amino acids. V lost 0 bases to trimming and J lost 4 bases, with 10 bases between them. Germline CDR1 SGHRS, CDR2 YFSETQ. The CDR3 region has the DNA TGCGCCAGCAGCTTGGCTTCGGGAGTAGAGACCCAGTACTTC. It codes for CASSLASGVETQYF.

The chain recombines TRBV27 with TRBJ2-1; 7 bases map to TRBD2. The ends lost 3 bases at V and 7 bases at J; junction bases unmatched: 6. CDR3 size: 14 residues. From germline, CDR1 is MNHEY and CDR2 SMNVEV (reference sequence). In DNA, the CDR3 is TGTGCCAGCAGTTTTTGGGGGAGGGTGAATGAGCAGTTCTTC. It yields the protein CASSFWGRVNEQFF.

The CDR3 DNA is TGTGCCAGCAGCGGGTACCTCGGGACTCCTGGGGCCAACGTCCTGACTTTC. Translation: CASSGYLGTPGANVLTF. The chain combines TRBV11-2 with TRBJ2-6, with D possibly TRBD2 on 6 matching bases. The CDR3 runs 17 residues. Trimming removed 5 bases from V and 2 bases from J, with 16 bases in between. Germline V CDR1 and CDR2: SGHAT, FQNNGV.

The rearrangement uses TRBV10-3 and TRBJ2-7, with 14 bases that match TRBD2. The CDR3 spans 16 residues. Looked up from germline, CDR1 is ENHRY and CDR2 is SYGVKD. V shed 6 bases, J shed 3 bases, and the junction held 7 bases outside the gene matches. The CDR3 DNA reads as TGTGCCATCAGCCCGGGACTAGCGGGAGCCAACTACGAGCAGTACTTC. It specifies CAISPGLAGANYEQYF.

The table lists this clone with a few counts. The J gene is TRBJ2-2, the V gene TRBV6-4; D not resolved. Germline V gene data show CDR1 as MRHNA and CDR2 as SNTAGT. Deletions cut 3 bases from V and 6 bases from J, with 8 bases between. The CDR3 is 13 residues long. CDR3 coding DNA: TGTGCCAGCAGTGATTTGTTCTCCGGGGAGCTGTTTTTT. This gives the protein CASSDLFSGELFF.

V gene TRBV4-1 combines with J gene TRBJ2-7, with 10 bases fitting TRBD2. CDR1 is MGHRA, CDR2 YSYEKL, per germline. The length of the CDR3 is 15 residues. The trim removed 4 bases at V and 3 bases at J, leaving 6 bases unmatched. The CDR3 coding sequence is TGCGCCAGCAGCCTGACCGGGACTAGCGTCTACGAGCAGTACTTC. This gives the protein CASSLTGTSVYEQYF.